This TCR beta chain was sequenced during a study of T-cell reconstitution after alpha-beta-depleted transplantation in children. Study-wide results and limits: Reported findings indicate that, about two months after transplant, alpha-beta T cells came from several hundred expanded clones, which were derived from non-depleted graft cells. Most T-cell counts and diversity one year after the transplant came from T cells that were newly produced.

In this sample, this clonotype turned up many times. As yet, its antigen is unknown. This CDR3 spans 17 amino acids. V shed 4 bases and J shed 0 bases, with 15 bases lying between them. Germline CDR1 reads ENHRY; CDR2 reads SYGVKD. Unique molecular identifiers were built into the TCRbeta library. Using its own MiXCR run on the PCR reads, TCRdb lists one record per CDR3 protein. The data show 250,000 to 300,000 distinct CDR3 sequences, 11% seen once. This chain links TRBV10-3 with TRBJ2-2; D not resolved. The sample was peripheral blood, taken 180 days after TCRalphabeta/CD19-depleted stem cell transplant. The sequence derives from a male patient between 2 and 15 years old who had a stem cell transplant for chronic granulomatous disease, so the T cells may come from the graft donor. CDR3 sequence: CAISVTVRTSNTGELFF. In DNA form, the CDR3 reads TGTGCCATCAGTGTTACAGTTAGAACTTCGAACACCGGGGAGCTGTTTTTT.